The entry below gives a single TCR beta chain sequence along with its context. Its antigen is as yet unknown. This sample stems from a study of CXCR3-negative and CXCR3-positive naive CD8 T cells. Overall study findings and caveats: Comparison of naive CXCR3-negative and CXCR3-positive cells revealed similar TRBV-TRBJ usage, while memory cells differed. For CXCR3-positive naive cells, TRB CDR3s were more hydrophobic than those of CXCR3-negative naive cells. The study found CXCR3 expression partially decreased after cryopreservation and ran most assays on fresh PBMCs. Naive subsets expressed similar surface CD5; TRB CDR3 features served to infer TCR strength. Similarly elevated diversity marked both naive subsets, with memory CD8+ cells showing far lower diversity.

Germline CDR1 and CDR2: MGHRA and YSYEKL. CDR3 length: 14 residues. Libraries were UMI-labeled 5' RACE TRB cDNA. Reanalyzing the 5' RACE reads, TCRdb keeps one entry per CDR3 protein, without DNA. The sample table includes around 160,000 distinct CDR3 sequences. This receptor was identified in a human donor in good health. Some clones in this sample may be carry-over from other donors' samples. The chain couples TRBV4-1 to TRBJ2-1; the TRBD1 assignment by TCRdb is unverifiable without DNA. The sample was naive CXCR3+ CD8+ T cells from blood. Indicated subset: CD45RO-CCR7+CD27+CD95- naive CD8+ T cells expressing CXCR3 (TNR3+). CDR3 sequence reads: CASSQEEGADEQFF.